The rows below give T cell receptor beta chains drawn from one sample of a study of radiation and T cells in renal cell carcinoma. Sequencing was performed with immunoSEQ multiplex PCR; in TCRdb, only in-frame clones are kept and a portion is missing. The sample contains roughly 170,000 clones, about 88% of which appear only once. Here the sequenced sample was blood, taken from a patient whose treatment included radiotherapy and nephrectomy. These receptors were collected from a woman in her 50s with renal cell carcinoma. CDR3s include the opening cysteine and the closing phenylalanine or tryptophan. Fields, in order: V gene, D gene, clone size, J gene, CDR3 DNA, CDR3 protein. A D gene is named only where the DNA matches it firmly. Size is stated for part of the rows, as once, few or many counts, or as a class when the clone is expanded.

V gene: TRBV5-8
D gene: NA
clone size: NA
J gene: TRBJ2-5
CDR3 DNA: TGTGCCAGCAGCTTGGTCAGGGGTGGCCAAGAGACCCAGTACTTC
CDR3 protein: CASSLVRGGQETQYF

V gene: TRBV11-2
D gene: NA
clone size: NA
J gene: TRBJ1-1
CDR3 DNA: TGTGCCAGCAGCTTTAGCCAGGGCCCTGGAGCTTTCTTT
CDR3 protein: CASSFSQGPGAFF

V gene: TRBV11-3
D gene: TRBD1
clone size: once
J gene: TRBJ2-7
CDR3 DNA: TGTGCCAGCAGCCTCAGGGGGCTGGGATACGAGCAGTACTTC
CDR3 protein: CASSLRGLGYEQYF

V gene: TRBV5-4
D gene: TRBD2
clone size: once
J gene: TRBJ2-1
CDR3 DNA: TGTGCCAGCAGCCGTACTAGCGGGGGATACAATGAGCAGTTCTTC
CDR3 protein: CASSRTSGGYNEQFF

V gene: TRBV25-1
D gene: NA
clone size: few
J gene: TRBJ2-3
CDR3 DNA: TGTGCCAGCAGTGACCCGGGGTATACGCAGTATTTT
CDR3 protein: CASSDPGYTQYF

V gene: TRBV28
D gene: TRBD1
clone size: NA
J gene: TRBJ1-4
CDR3 DNA: TGTGCCAGCCTCTCCACAGGGACAGGGAACGAAAAACTGTTTTTT
CDR3 protein: CASLSTGTGNEKLFF

V gene: TRBV5-1
D gene: NA
clone size: NA
J gene: TRBJ2-7
CDR3 DNA: TGCGCCAGCAGCTCCCTGAGCGGAGAGGACTACGAGCAGTACTTC
CDR3 protein: CASSSLSGEDYEQYF

V gene: TRBV6-5
D gene: NA
clone size: NA
J gene: TRBJ1-4
CDR3 DNA: TGTGCCAGGCCTTATTTGCCTGATGAAAAACTGTTTTTT
CDR3 protein: CARPYLPDEKLFF

V gene: TRBV2
D gene: NA
clone size: NA
J gene: TRBJ1-3
CDR3 DNA: TGTGCCAGCAGTGAGGGGTACTCTGGAAACACCATATATTTT
CDR3 protein: CASSEGYSGNTIYF

V gene: TRBV2
D gene: TRBD2
clone size: NA
J gene: TRBJ2-5
CDR3 DNA: TGTGCCAGCACCACCGGACTAGGGGAGACCCAGTACTTC
CDR3 protein: CASTTGLGETQYF

V gene: TRBV7-9
D gene: TRBD2
clone size: NA
J gene: TRBJ2-3
CDR3 DNA: TGTGCCAGCAGCGGCCCAACGGGACTAGCGGGGGTAACCACAGATACGCAGTATTTT
CDR3 protein: CASSGPTGLAGVTTDTQYF

V gene: TRBV5-1
D gene: NA
clone size: NA
J gene: TRBJ1-2
CDR3 DNA: TGCGCCAGCAGCTTGGGTGTCAGCGATGGCTACACCTTC
CDR3 protein: CASSLGVSDGYTF

V gene: TRBV7-9
D gene: NA
clone size: NA
J gene: TRBJ1-6
CDR3 DNA: TGTGCCAGCAGCTTAGTGGCAGGGCAATCACCCCTCCACTTT
CDR3 protein: CASSLVAGQSPLHF

V gene: TRBV9
D gene: TRBD2
clone size: NA
J gene: TRBJ2-1
CDR3 DNA: TGTGCCAGCAGCGTAGCTCTCGCTAGCGGGGACAATGAGCAGTTCTTC
CDR3 protein: CASSVALASGDNEQFF

V gene: TRBV2
D gene: NA
clone size: once
J gene: TRBJ2-5
CDR3 DNA: TGTGCCAGCAGTGAAGGGCCAGGGGCAGAGACCCAGTACTTC
CDR3 protein: CASSEGPGAETQYF

V gene: TRBV7-2
D gene: TRBD1
clone size: NA
J gene: TRBJ1-2
CDR3 DNA: TGTGCCAGCAGCTTATCCCCGGGACAGGAGGATGGCTACACCTTC
CDR3 protein: CASSLSPGQEDGYTF

V gene: TRBV5-1
D gene: NA
clone size: NA
J gene: TRBJ1-6
CDR3 DNA: TGCGCCAGCAGCTTTGGGCCCGATCATCCGAATAATTCACCCCTCCACTTT
CDR3 protein: CASSFGPDHPNNSPLHF

V gene: TRBV27
D gene: TRBD2
clone size: once
J gene: TRBJ2-1
CDR3 DNA: TGTGCCACTCGAAAAACTAGCGGGGGGGTCAATGAGCAGTTCTTC
CDR3 protein: CATRKTSGGVNEQFF

V gene: TRBV18
D gene: TRBD1
clone size: NA
J gene: TRBJ2-3
CDR3 DNA: TGTGCCAGCTCACAGGGGACAGGGTCGCAGTATTTT
CDR3 protein: CASSQGTGSQYF

V gene: TRBV7-9
D gene: TRBD1
clone size: many
J gene: TRBJ2-1
CDR3 DNA: TGTGCCAGCAGGGACAGGGTGGGTACCAATGAGCAGTTCTTC
CDR3 protein: CASRDRVGTNEQFF

V gene: TRBV5-8
D gene: NA
clone size: NA
J gene: TRBJ2-3
CDR3 DNA: TGTGCCAGCAGCTTTCGTCAGAGCACAGATACGCAGTATTTT
CDR3 protein: CASSFRQSTDTQYF

V gene: TRBV21-1
D gene: NA
clone size: few
J gene: TRBJ1-4
CDR3 DNA: TGTGCCAGCAGCAAAGTCGCAAGGGCGGATGAAAAACTGTTTTTT
CDR3 protein: CASSKVARADEKLFF

V gene: TRBV7-8
D gene: TRBD2
clone size: once
J gene: TRBJ2-3
CDR3 DNA: TGTGCCAGCAGCTTAGTAGCGGGGGGGAGCACAGATACGCAGTATTTT
CDR3 protein: CASSLVAGGSTDTQYF

V gene: TRBV11-2
D gene: NA
clone size: NA
J gene: TRBJ2-2
CDR3 DNA: TGTGCCAGCAGCCAGGGACATTCCACCGGGGAGCTGTTTTTT
CDR3 protein: CASSQGHSTGELFF

V gene: TRBV7-9
D gene: NA
clone size: NA
J gene: TRBJ2-2
CDR3 DNA: TGTGCCAGCAGCTTAGCTGGACAAACGAACACCGGGGAGCTGTTTTTT
CDR3 protein: CASSLAGQTNTGELFF

V gene: TRBV19
D gene: NA
clone size: once
J gene: TRBJ2-5
CDR3 DNA: TGTGCCAGTAGCCGAGGGACCCGTGAGGGGGCCCAGTACTTC
CDR3 protein: CASSRGTREGAQYF

V gene: TRBV18
D gene: NA
clone size: few
J gene: TRBJ1-1
CDR3 DNA: TGTGCCAGCTCCCCGGGACGTCTCGAAGCTTTCTTT
CDR3 protein: CASSPGRLEAFF

V gene: TRBV5-1
D gene: NA
clone size: NA
J gene: TRBJ1-3
CDR3 DNA: TGCGCCAGCAGTGCCGACTCTGGAAACACCATATATTTT
CDR3 protein: CASSADSGNTIYF

V gene: TRBV19
D gene: TRBD2
clone size: NA
J gene: TRBJ2-7
CDR3 DNA: TGTGCCAGTAGCCCTCAAGGACTAGCGGGGGTTCCCTACGAGCAGTACTTC
CDR3 protein: CASSPQGLAGVPYEQYF

V gene: TRBV6-1
D gene: NA
clone size: NA
J gene: TRBJ2-2
CDR3 DNA: TGTGCCAGCACCCCGAGAGGAGACACCGGGGAGCTGTTTTTT
CDR3 protein: CASTPRGDTGELFF

V gene: TRBV4-3
D gene: NA
clone size: NA
J gene: TRBJ1-3
CDR3 DNA: TGCGCCAGCAGCCCCCGGTGGATGGATGGAAACACCATATATTTT
CDR3 protein: CASSPRWMDGNTIYF

V gene: TRBV2
D gene: TRBD1
clone size: NA
J gene: TRBJ1-5
CDR3 DNA: TGTGCCAGCAGACTCGACAGGGGAGACAATCAGCCCCAGCATTTT
CDR3 protein: CASRLDRGDNQPQHF

V gene: TRBV9
D gene: TRBD2
clone size: NA
J gene: TRBJ2-5
CDR3 DNA: TGTGCCAGCAGCCCCGAAGGGAGGGCCGAAGAGACCCAGTACTTC
CDR3 protein: CASSPEGRAEETQYF

V gene: TRBV4-3
D gene: NA
clone size: NA
J gene: TRBJ2-7
CDR3 DNA: TGCGCCAGCAGCCAAAAGGACGGGTCCCCCTACGAGCAGTACTTC
CDR3 protein: CASSQKDGSPYEQYF

V gene: TRBV18
D gene: NA
clone size: once
J gene: TRBJ1-2
CDR3 DNA: TGTGCCAGCTCACCACCGGTACAGGGTTATGGCTACACCTTC
CDR3 protein: CASSPPVQGYGYTF

V gene: TRBV7-2
D gene: NA
clone size: NA
J gene: TRBJ2-5
CDR3 DNA: TGTGCCAGCAGCTTAGCAGGGGCCCAAGAGACCCAGTACTTC
CDR3 protein: CASSLAGAQETQYF

V gene: TRBV5-4
D gene: NA
clone size: NA
J gene: TRBJ2-7
CDR3 DNA: TGTGCCAGCAGCTCAGGGTTACACGAGCAGTACTTC
CDR3 protein: CASSSGLHEQYF

V gene: TRBV6-6
D gene: NA
clone size: NA
J gene: TRBJ1-5
CDR3 DNA: TGTGCCAGCAGTTACGAGTTTGATGGCAATCAGCCCCAGCATTTT
CDR3 protein: CASSYEFDGNQPQHF

V gene: TRBV11-2
D gene: TRBD2
clone size: NA
J gene: TRBJ2-2
CDR3 DNA: TGTGCCAGCAGCCCGACGGTCAGCGGGGGCCGGAACACCGGGGAGCTGTTTTTT
CDR3 protein: CASSPTVSGGRNTGELFF

V gene: TRBV29-1
D gene: NA
clone size: NA
J gene: TRBJ1-5
CDR3 DNA: TGCAGCGTTGATCTGGGGAGCAATCAGCCCCAGCATTTT
CDR3 protein: CSVDLGSNQPQHF

V gene: TRBV12-5
D gene: TRBD1
clone size: NA
J gene: TRBJ1-2
CDR3 DNA: TGTGCTAGTGGTTCCAGGACAGGGGGAGACTATGGCTACACCTTC
CDR3 protein: CASGSRTGGDYGYTF

V gene: TRBV10-1
D gene: TRBD2
clone size: NA
J gene: TRBJ2-3
CDR3 DNA: TGCGCCAGCAGTGAGACTAGCGGGGGGGCCGGTACGCAGTATTTT
CDR3 protein: CASSETSGGAGTQYF

V gene: TRBV19
D gene: TRBD1
clone size: NA
J gene: TRBJ1-1
CDR3 DNA: TGTGCCAGTAGTGACAGGGGGCTCACTGAAGCTTTCTTT
CDR3 protein: CASSDRGLTEAFF

V gene: TRBV18
D gene: NA
clone size: NA
J gene: TRBJ1-5
CDR3 DNA: TGTGCCAGCTCACCTCTATCTGTTCCTGGGCAGCCCCAGCATTTT
CDR3 protein: CASSPLSVPGQPQHF

V gene: TRBV30
D gene: NA
clone size: NA
J gene: TRBJ1-1
CDR3 DNA: TGTGCCTGGAGTGTAGGGAACACTGAAGCTTTCTTT
CDR3 protein: CAWSVGNTEAFF

V gene: TRBV4-1
D gene: NA
clone size: NA
J gene: TRBJ1-4
CDR3 DNA: TGCGCCAGCAGCCCTACAGAACGGTCGGGGGAAAAACTGTTTTTT
CDR3 protein: CASSPTERSGEKLFF

V gene: TRBV6-1
D gene: TRBD1
clone size: NA
J gene: TRBJ2-7
CDR3 DNA: TGTGCCAGCAGTGGTACCGGGACAGGGATCTACTACGAGCAGTACTTC
CDR3 protein: CASSGTGTGIYYEQYF

V gene: TRBV6-6
D gene: TRBD1
clone size: once
J gene: TRBJ1-2
CDR3 DNA: TGTGCCAGCAGTTACTCGGACAGGAACTATGGCTACACCTTC
CDR3 protein: CASSYSDRNYGYTF

V gene: TRBV4-2
D gene: NA
clone size: NA
J gene: TRBJ1-1
CDR3 DNA: TGTGCCAGCAGCCAAGAGGGAACGAACACTGAAGCTTTCTTT
CDR3 protein: CASSQEGTNTEAFF

V gene: TRBV19
D gene: NA
clone size: NA
J gene: TRBJ2-7
CDR3 DNA: TGTGCCAGTAGTATGAAGAGGTCCGGGACTGGCGAGCAGTACTTC
CDR3 protein: CASSMKRSGTGEQYF

V gene: TRBV5-5
D gene: TRBD1
clone size: NA
J gene: TRBJ1-1
CDR3 DNA: TGTGCCAGCAGCAGTCGGGACAGGGGTTTCACTGAAGCTTTCTTT
CDR3 protein: CASSSRDRGFTEAFF

V gene: TRBV5-1
D gene: NA
clone size: NA
J gene: TRBJ1-6
CDR3 DNA: TGCGCCAGCAGCTTGGATGCAGGCTCCCGGGCTTCACCCCTCCACTTT
CDR3 protein: CASSLDAGSRASPLHF

V gene: TRBV7-9
D gene: TRBD1
clone size: NA
J gene: TRBJ2-7
CDR3 DNA: TGTGCCAGCAGCGGCCGGGACAGACCCTACGAGCAGTACTTC
CDR3 protein: CASSGRDRPYEQYF

V gene: TRBV9
D gene: TRBD2
clone size: NA
J gene: TRBJ2-5
CDR3 DNA: TGTGCCAGCAGCTCCCGACTAGCGGGGTACCAAGAGACCCAGTACTTC
CDR3 protein: CASSSRLAGYQETQYF

V gene: TRBV18
D gene: TRBD1
clone size: NA
J gene: TRBJ2-5
CDR3 DNA: TGTGCCAGCTCACCGCTGGGACAGCCCCATGTCACCGTGACCCAGTACTTC
CDR3 protein: CASSPLGQPHVTVTQYF